The 10 T cell receptor beta chains in this list originate from one sample, sequenced in a study of CD8+ T cells in alopecia areata. Reverse transcription of extracted RNA yielded cDNA, which provided the sequencing template. TCRdb's copy holds only in-frame clones and misses some; the assay was immunoSEQ multiplex PCR. The profile shows tens of thousands of clones, 51% of them singletons. The sequenced sample was NKG2D-high CD8+ T cells sorted from blood. The receptors come from a human donor with alopecia areata.

This rearrangement joins TRBV13 to TRBJ2-1; D remains ambiguous. This CDR3 region has 10 residues. Germline CDR1 reads PRHDT; CDR2 reads FYEKMQ (reference sequence). The V gene lost 2 bases and the J gene lost 7 bases, with 0 bases spanning the gap. The chain's CDR3 is CASSLNEQFF. For the CDR3, the DNA is TGTGCCAGCAGCTTAAATGAGCAGTTCTTC. The full variable domain, in which reference TRBV13 and TRBJ2-1 provide the parts outside the CDR3, is AAGVIQSPRHLIKEKRETATLKCYPIPRHDTVYWYQQGPGQDPQFLISFYEKMQSDKGSIPDRFSAQQFSDYHSELNMSSLELGDSALYFCASSLNEQFFGPGTRLTVL.

This clone has more than one count but fewer than ten. This sequence joins TRBV27 and TRBJ1-5; the D is unclear. This CDR3 comprises 16 residues. The germline V and J ends were trimmed by 0 bases and 0 bases, with 9 bases remaining between them. CDR1 MNHEY and CDR2 SMNVEV come from the germline V gene (reference sequence). The CDR3 DNA sequence: TGTGCCAGCAGTTTATCGTGGAGATATAGCAATCAGCCCCAGCATTTT. It translates to CASSLSWRYSNQPQHF.

This clone was counted between two and nine times. V usage is TRBV7-9 and J usage is TRBJ1-1, with D tentatively TRBD1 (6 bases). The CDR3 loop spans 12 amino acids. V was trimmed by 5 bases and J by 8 bases, leaving 12 bases between them. Germline values: CDR1 SEHNR, CDR2 FQNEAQ (reference sequence). In DNA, the CDR3 is TGTGCCAGCAGCGCAACAGGGCCCGAAGCTTTCTTT. Amino acids: CASSATGPEAFF.

This clone was counted between two and nine times. The V and J genes are TRBV14 and TRBJ2-6; D gene uncertain. Germline V lookup: CDR1 SGHDN, CDR2 FVKESK. V lost 4 bases and J 0 bases, leaving 1 base between the germline ends. CDR3 length: 13 amino acids. The DNA for the CDR3 is TGTGCCAGCAGCCTCTCTGGGGCCAACGTCCTGACTTTC. This translates into CASSLSGANVLTF. Supplemented by reference TRBV14 and TRBJ2-6, the full variable domain reads EAGVTQFPSHSVIEKGQTVTLRCDPISGHDNLYWYRRVMGKEIKFLLHFVKESKQDESGMPNNRFLAERTGGTYSTLKVQPAELEDSGVYFCASSLSGANVLTFGAGSRLTVL.

The rearrangement joins TRBV7-9 to TRBJ2-3, with TRBD2 identical over 7 bases. Germline V gene lookup returns CDR1 SEHNR and CDR2 FQNEAQ (reference sequence). Unmatched junction bases numbered 4, after V lost 7 bases and J lost 3 bases. The CDR3 length is 13 residues. The CDR3 DNA is TGTGCCAGCATCCTAGCGGAAACAGATACGCAGTATTTT. This sequence encodes CASILAETDTQYF. The variable domain in full, completed from reference TRBV7-9 and TRBJ2-3, reads DTGVSQNPRHKITKRGQNVTFRCDPISEHNRLYWYRQTLGQGPEFLTYFQNEAQLEKSRLLSDRFSAERPKGSFSTLEIQRTEQGDSAMYLCASILAETDTQYFGPGTRLTVL.

In DNA, the CDR3 is TGTGCCTGGGCGGGACAGGCTGATACGCAGTATTTT. Amino acids: CAWAGQADTQYF. The chain recombines TRBV30 with TRBJ2-3, with 8 bases fitting TRBD1. The CDR3 is 12 amino acids. Germline V gives CDR1 GTSNPN, CDR2 SVGIG (reference sequence). J lost 6 bases, V lost 5 bases, and 4 bases had no gene match.

This clone was counted only a few times. The V call is TRBV30, the J call TRBJ1-1; D not resolved. Germline V gives CDR1 GTSNPN, CDR2 SVGIG (reference sequence). This CDR3 spans 13 amino acids. V dropped 6 bases and J dropped 11 bases, with 22 bases sitting between them. The CDR3 loop is CACEPASTREAFF. Here the CDR3 DNA reads TGTGCCTGCGAACCGGCATCCACAAGGGAGGCTTTCTTT.

The V and J genes are TRBV28 and TRBJ1-1, with D possibly matching TRBD1 (5 bases). V dropped 3 bases and J dropped 1 base, with 9 bases sitting between them. The V gene's germline CDR1 is MDHEN and CDR2 SYDVKM. CDR3 length: 14 amino acids. This CDR3 is CASSFNQGNTEAFF. DNA for the CDR3: TGTGCCAGCAGTTTCAATCAGGGGAACACTGAAGCTTTCTTT.

This clone was seen only a few times. The gene calls are TRBV29-1 and TRBJ2-5; 10 bases map to TRBD2. This CDR3 has 15 amino acids. Germline loops: CDR1 SQVTM, CDR2 ANQGSEA. Germline trimming cut 1 base from V and 5 bases from J; bases unmatched to any gene: 7. CDR3 sequence (DNA): TGCAGCGTTGAAGGTGGGCTAGCGGGAGTGGAGACCCAGTACTTC. It specifies CSVEGGLAGVETQYF.

This chain links TRBV9 with TRBJ2-2; 11 positions agree with TRBD2. V lost 3 bases and J lost 6; bases outside the gene matches: 4. The germline V gene has CDR1 SGDLS and CDR2 YYNGEE. There are 15 residues in the CDR3. DNA of the CDR3: TGTGCCAGCAGCGCGGGACTAGCGGCAGCCGGGGAGCTGTTTTTT. Its translation is CASSAGLAAAGELFF.